The 28 T cell receptor beta chains below come from one sample, sequenced in a study of molecular identifiers for immune sequencing clone quantification (dated by TCRdb to 2016 to 2019). The method was PCR. Instrument used: NextSeq 500. TCRdb ran its own pipeline on the public reads, namely fastp trimming at Q25 and MiXCR clone calling, and kept in-frame beta chains. For every CDR3 protein sequence, its rows merge into one entry that carries the most common genes and DNA. Recorded for this sample are approximately 100,000 distinct CDR3 sequences; roughly 34% of them occurred a single time. The leading ten clones occupy 4% to 5% of the sample. Input material: naive CD8+ T cells from blood, with Jurkat cell RNA spiked in. The label giving this sample's cell subset or site can be read as: FACS-sorted CD8+CD4-CCR7+CD45RA+ naive T cells. The receptors derive from a human donor in good health. Some libraries in this study had Jurkat cell RNA spiked in.

The V and J genes are TRBV28 and TRBJ2-4, with TRBD1 identical over 9 bases. The V gene end was trimmed by 6 bases and the J gene end by 8 bases; junction bases not matched to a gene: 11. This CDR3 region has 15 residues. Germline-derived CDR1 and CDR2 are MDHEN and SYDVKM. The CDR3: CASRSGQGLYYIQYF. In DNA, the CDR3 is TGTGCCAGCAGATCCGGACAGGGGCTGTATTACATTCAGTACTTC.

The count of this clonotype is one. This may arise from a read error, as a much more abundant clone is one base away. The chain joins TRBV11-2 to TRBJ2-3; TRBD2 might be the D (7 bases). The CDR3 runs 17 residues. The germline CDR1 and CDR2 sequences are SGHAT and FQNNGV. The CDR3 is CASSFRQTSLGADKQYF. In DNA form, the CDR3 reads TGTGCCAGCAGCTTTCGGCAGACTAGCTTGGGGGCAGATAAGCAGTATTTT.

A few counts support this clonotype. The chain links TRBV6-5 to TRBJ2-1, with D perhaps TRBD1 or TRBD2 (5 bases each). Trimming pared 5 bases from V and 3 bases from J, leaving 11 bases between. CDR1 and CDR2 (germline): MNHEY, SVGAGI. The CDR3 totals 14 residues. CDR3: CASSTGRGYNEQFF. CDR3 DNA: TGTGCCAGCAGTACAGGTCGGGGCTACAATGAGCAGTTCTTC.

Turning to this clonotype: This may be a read error, as it is one base from a much larger clone. The CDR3 is CSARMRGREQYF. Written as DNA, the CDR3 is TGCAGTGCTAGAATGAGGGGTCGGGAGCAGTACTTC. This rearrangement joins TRBV20-1 to TRBJ2-7; possibly TRBD1 or TRBD2 for D (5 bases each). Trimming pared 2 bases from V and 7 bases from J, leaving 12 bases between. The CDR3 runs to 12 residues. Germline V gene data show CDR1 as DFQATT and CDR2 as SNEGSKA (reference sequence).

This clonotype showed up just a few times. This chain links TRBV4-1 with TRBJ2-5; 9 nucleotides align to TRBD1. CDR3 length: 15 amino acids. V was clipped by 4 bases and J by 4 bases; unmatched bases: 7. Germline V gene sequence: CDR1 MGHRA, CDR2 YSYEKL. Here the CDR3 DNA reads TGCGCCAGCAGCCCTTGGACAGGGGACTTAGAGACCCAGTACTTC. It yields the protein CASSPWTGDLETQYF.

This clonotype appeared once. V gene TRBV5-1 combines with J gene TRBJ2-5, with TRBD1 as a possible D gene (6 bases). This CDR3 spans 15 amino acids. The V and J ends lost 2 bases and 1 base respectively, with 12 bases between them. Germline CDR1 is SGHRS and CDR2 is YFSETQ. The CDR3 is CASSLHRVSQETQYF. DNA of the CDR3: TGCGCCAGCAGCTTACACAGGGTCTCCCAAGAGACCCAGTACTTC.

As regards this clonotype: A much larger clone lies one base from this, so it may be a read error. The genes are TRBV6-1 and TRBJ1-5; D not resolved. The germline CDR1 and CDR2 sequences are MNHNS and SASEGT. The CDR3 has 11 amino acids. V was trimmed by 2 bases and J by 9 bases, leaving 5 bases between them. The CDR3 DNA is TGTGCCAGCAGTGAATATCTGCCCCAGCATTTT. This sequence encodes CASSEYLPQHF.

In regard to this clonotype: A much larger clone sits a single nucleotide away, making a read error possible. This rearrangement joins TRBV29-1 to TRBJ2-2, with a possible D match to TRBD1 (5 bases). V was clipped by 7 bases and J by 5 bases, with 11 bases between them. The germline V gene encodes CDR1 SQVTM and CDR2 ANQGSEA. The CDR3 runs to 12 residues. CDR3 sequence reads: CSDEKGTGELFF. CDR3 in DNA: TGCAGCGATGAGAAGGGGACCGGGGAGCTGTTTTTT.

Of note for this clonotype: At one of its ends the junction is not consistent with the germline gene, which may arise from a read error. V is TRBV13 and J is TRBJ1-1; D unresolved. Germline CDR1 is PRHDT and CDR2 is FYEKMQ (reference sequence). This CDR3 is 12 amino acids long. The CDR3 is CASSLMSAEAFF. For the CDR3, the DNA is TGTGCCAGCAGCCTTATGAGCGCTGAAGCATTCTTT.

This chain connects TRBV19 to TRBJ1-1; maybe TRBD1 (5 bases). Germline loops: CDR1 LNHDA, CDR2 SQIVND (reference sequence). The CDR3 runs to 13 residues. Trimming shortened V by 6 bases and J by 5 bases, and 13 bases separated the two germline ends. CDR3 amino acids: CASRVGRGTEAFF. The CDR3 DNA follows: TGTGCCAGTAGAGTGGGGCGAGGGACTGAAGCTTTCTTT.

In this sample, this clonotype turned up a few times. V is TRBV7-2 and J is TRBJ2-7; no reliable D call. In germline, CDR1 is SGHTA, CDR2 FQGNSA. The V end lost 2 bases, the J end lost 3 bases, and 8 bases lay between the germline ends. CDR3 length: 13 amino acids. The CDR3 nucleotides read TGTGCCAGCAGCTTACTTCTCCACTACGAGCAGTACTTC. Protein sequence: CASSLLLHYEQYF. The variable domain in full, with the rest retrieved from reference TRBV7-2 and TRBJ2-7, is GAGVSQSPSNKVTEKGKDVELRCDPISGHTALYWYRQSLGQGLEFLIYFQGNSAPDKSGLPSDRFSAERTGGSVSTLTIQRTQQEDSAVYLCASSLLLHYEQYFGPGTRLTVT.

The rearrangement links TRBV27 to TRBJ2-5; the D gene is possibly TRBD2 (5 bases). This CDR3 has 14 amino acids. The germline V gene encodes CDR1 MNHEY and CDR2 SMNVEV (reference sequence). Trimming removed 5 bases at V and 7 bases at J, with 17 bases between. The CDR3 loop is CASSAGSYGGTQYF. CDR3 nucleotide sequence: TGTGCCAGCAGTGCCGGGTCGTATGGAGGGACCCAGTACTTC.

The gene calls are TRBV10-3 and TRBJ2-3; 12 nucleotides line up with TRBD2. Trimming at V came to 5 bases and at J to 2 bases, leaving 2 bases not matched to a gene. Germline CDR1 is ENHRY and CDR2 is SYGVKD. There are 15 residues in the CDR3. The CDR3 region is CAISRTSGNTDTQYF. Here the CDR3 DNA reads TGTGCCATCAGTCGGACTAGCGGGAACACAGATACGCAGTATTTT.

The J gene is TRBJ2-7, the V gene TRBV7-9; D remains unclear. The CDR3 is 13 residues long. Trimming cost V 5 bases and J 3 bases, with 11 bases left between them. CDR1 and CDR2 (germline): SEHNR, FQNEAQ (reference sequence). The CDR3 here is CASSPQRGYEQYF. The CDR3 nucleotides are TGTGCCAGCAGCCCACAGCGCGGCTACGAGCAGTACTTC. Based on the CDR3 plus reference TRBV7-9 and TRBJ2-7, the full variable domain is DTGVSQNPRHKITKRGQNVTFRCDPISEHNRLYWYRQTLGQGPEFLTYFQNEAQLEKSRLLSDRFSAERPKGSFSTLEIQRTEQGDSAMYLCASSPQRGYEQYFGPGTRLTVT.

Ten or more counts support this clonotype. The J gene is TRBJ2-2, the V gene TRBV29-1; possible D gene TRBD2, 6 bases. The V and J ends lost 0 bases and 8 bases respectively, with 13 bases between them. The CDR3 covers 14 residues. Germline lookup yields CDR1 SQVTM and CDR2 ANQGSEA. The DNA for the CDR3 is TGCAGCGTTGAAGAGTCCGGGAGTTTGGGGGAGCTGTTTTTT. Protein product: CSVEESGSLGELFF.

Concerning this clonotype: Sequence at one end of the junction differs from germline and may be a read error. The chain uses TRBV7-9 and TRBJ2-2, with D hard to call. CDR1 is SEHNR and CDR2 is FQNEAQ in the germline V gene (reference sequence). The CDR3 runs to 16 residues. The CDR3 DNA sequence: TGTGCCAGCAACTTACCTGCATACGCGAACACCGGGGAGCTGTTTTTT. It yields the protein CASNLPAYANTGELFF.

This chain uses TRBV29-1 with TRBJ1-1; D gene uncertain. The CDR3 extends over 15 amino acids. Germline CDR1 reads SQVTM; CDR2 reads ANQGSEA. V was shortened by 0 bases and J by 8 bases, with 19 bases between the two germline ends. The CDR3 DNA reads TGCAGCGTTGAAGATGGGTCCCGGGTGGGCGAGGAAGCTTTCTTT. This sequence encodes CSVEDGSRVGEEAFF.

The chain is built from TRBV29-1 and TRBJ1-2; 7 bases match TRBD1. The ends lost 6 bases at V and 3 bases at J; junction bases unmatched: 7. Germline values: CDR1 SQVTM, CDR2 ANQGSEA. There are 13 residues in the CDR3. CDR3 loop: CSVPHTGDYGYTF. CDR3 sequence (DNA): TGCAGCGTCCCACACACAGGGGACTATGGCTACACCTTC.

This chain uses TRBV2 with TRBJ2-1, with D possibly TRBD2 on 5 matching bases. Germline lookup yields CDR1 SNHLY and CDR2 FYNNEI. CDR3 length: 15 amino acids. With 6 bases removed from V and 0 bases from J, the gap between germline ends came to 12 bases. This CDR3 reads CASRWTGSSYNEQFF. DNA for the CDR3: TGTGCCAGCAGGTGGACGGGGAGCTCCTACAATGAGCAGTTCTTC.

CDR3 DNA sequence: TGTGCCAGCAGCTTACCCCGGGAAGGAGATACGCAGTATTTT. Its protein is CASSLPREGDTQYF. This sequence joins TRBV7-9 and TRBJ2-3; TRBD2 is a possible D gene (5 bases). The CDR3 consists of 14 residues. The germline V and J ends were trimmed by 2 bases and 5 bases, with 11 bases remaining between them. CDR1 SEHNR and CDR2 FQNEAQ come from the germline V gene (reference sequence).

The rearrangement joins TRBV27 to TRBJ2-1; the match to TRBD2 covers 7 bases. CDR1 and CDR2 from the germline V gene are MNHEY and SMNVEV (reference sequence). Unmatched junction bases numbered 6, after V lost 3 bases and J lost 4 bases. The CDR3 covers 15 residues. This CDR3 reads CASSLAGRPYNEQFF. Written as DNA, the CDR3 is TGTGCCAGCAGTTTGGCCGGGAGGCCTTACAATGAGCAGTTCTTC.

The chain joins TRBV11-2 to TRBJ2-1; D is possibly TRBD2 (7 bases). Germline values: CDR1 SGHAT, CDR2 FQNNGV. Trimming removed 5 bases at V and 5 bases at J, with 22 bases between. The CDR3 totals 17 residues. The CDR3 region has the DNA TGTGCCAGCAGCCAATTTCTCCGGGGGGCGCTTAACAATGAGCAGTTCTTC. It specifies CASSQFLRGALNNEQFF.

At least ten counts were recorded for this clonotype. The CDR3 protein is CASSQGHGAGGSEQYF. CDR3 bases: TGCGCCAGCAGCCAAGGGCACGGAGCGGGAGGGTCTGAGCAGTACTTC. The chain uses TRBV4-1 and TRBJ2-7, with TRBD2 matching over 10 bases. Trimming at V came to 1 base and at J to 7 bases, leaving 10 bases not matched to a gene. There are 16 residues in the CDR3. Germline CDR1 MGHRA, CDR2 YSYEKL.

About this clonotype: Germline and junction disagree at one end, which may indicate a read error. The chain carries TRBV4-2 and TRBJ2-3; 10 nucleotides match TRBD2. This CDR3 contains 16 residues. Per the germline V gene, CDR1 is LGHNA and CDR2 is YNFKEQ. The CDR3 loop is CASSLRLAGYTETQYF. The CDR3 region has the DNA TGTGCCAGCAGCCTGAGACTAGCGGGCTACACAGAAACGCAGTATTTT.

This clonotype was counted at least ten times. The chain joins TRBV28 to TRBJ2-7; TRBD1 is a possible D gene (5 bases). Per the germline V gene, CDR1 is MDHEN and CDR2 is SYDVKM. The CDR3 is 15 amino acids. The V and J ends lost 5 bases and 2 bases respectively, with 16 bases between them. CDR3 amino acids: CASSLTGQGPYEQYF. The CDR3 region has the DNA TGTGCCAGCAGTCTCACAGGCCAGGGCCCCTACGAGCAGTACTTC.

The V and J genes are TRBV7-9 and TRBJ2-7; 9 bases are shared with TRBD1. With V trimmed by 5 bases and J by 0 bases, 11 bases remained unmatched. CDR1 SEHNR and CDR2 FQNEAQ come from the germline V gene (reference sequence). This CDR3 region has 17 residues. The chain's CDR3 is CASSARHRGPPSYEQYF. CDR3 sequence (DNA): TGTGCCAGCAGCGCCCGTCACAGGGGGCCCCCCTCCTACGAGCAGTACTTC.

This clonotype was seen only a few times. The rearrangement joins TRBV7-8 to TRBJ2-3; 7 bases agree with TRBD1. CDR3 length: 13 residues. Germline lookup yields CDR1 SGHVS and CDR2 FQNEAQ. V shed 6 bases and J 3 bases; nucleotides not matched to a gene: 3. The CDR3 nucleotides are TGTGCCAGCAGATGGGACAGTACAGATACGCAGTATTTT. It codes for CASRWDSTDTQYF.

The V and J genes are TRBV7-3 and TRBJ2-3, with a possible D match to TRBD1 (7 bases). The CDR3 is made up of 16 amino acids. CDR1 is SGHTA and CDR2 is FQGTGA in the germline V gene. V lost 5 bases and J 2 bases, leaving 17 bases between the germline ends. CDR3 residues: CASSNPGQDYTDTQYF. DNA for the CDR3: TGTGCCAGCAGCAATCCAGGACAGGACTACACAGATACGCAGTATTTT.